Sequencing of this T cell receptor beta chain was carried out in a study of a mutant IDH1 vaccine in newly diagnosed glioma. The wider study: Earlier therapy was either radiotherapy, temozolomide, or both, and most got both. Findings and caveats of the study: Apparently, pseudoprogression bore no relation to changes among the top peripheral T cell clonotypes. Detectable vaccine-induced immune responses arose in over 90% of patients.

Time point given: baseline, week 1 (first vaccination visit). The treatment is: pre-vaccination baseline after standard-of-care therapy. New IDH1-mutant, ATRX-lost WHO grade 3 or 4 astrocytomas occurred in donors. CDR1 is SEHNR and CDR2 is FQNEAQ in the germline V gene (reference sequence). The junction had 5 bases not matched to a gene; V was cut back by 5 bases and J by 3 bases. The CDR3 loop spans 15 amino acids. The method was immunoSEQ multiplex PCR; TCRdb's version includes in-frame clones alone and lacks a portion of them. The table includes fewer than 85,000 clones, 65% to 90% detected once. Turning to this clone: Its antigen is not identified. This sample includes further DNA sequences coding for the same CDR3.

V usage is TRBV7-9 and J usage is TRBJ2-3; 10 bases are a match to TRBD2. This sequence was found in a young man with glioma. Specimen: PBMCs, collected from a glioma patient treated with radiotherapy, temozolomide or both. This CDR3 reads CASSRTSGMTDTQYF. The CDR3 nucleotides are TGTGCCAGCAGCCGGACTAGCGGAATGACAGATACGCAGTATTTT. Filled out from reference TRBV7-9 and TRBJ2-3, the complete variable domain reads DTGVSQNPRHKITKRGQNVTFRCDPISEHNRLYWYRQTLGQGPEFLTYFQNEAQLEKSRLLSDRFSAERPKGSFSTLEIQRTEQGDSAMYLCASSRTSGMTDTQYFGPGTRLTVL.